One sample yielded the 11 T cell receptor beta chains listed below, sequenced in a study of vaccination and CD4 T cells after COVID-19. Their target antigens are unknown. Sequenced with the Oncomine TCR Beta short-read assay was DNA taken from cultured CD4+ T cells. TCRdb reprocessed the PCR reads with MiXCR, giving one entry per CDR3 protein. The sample yields 15,000 or so distinct CDR3 sequences, about 63% seen once. Treatment given: approximately nine-day PBMC culture with coronavirus spike peptide pools or control peptides (ViraFEST assay). The sequenced sample was CD4+ T cells from blood, cultured in vitro. Receptors originate from a human donor who had recovered from COVID-19.

The V and J genes are TRBV20-1 and TRBJ2-5; D possibly corresponds to TRBD1 (6 bases). V was pared by 2 bases and J by 4 bases, with 14 bases between. The CDR3 runs 14 residues. Germline CDR1 reads DFQATT; CDR2 reads SNEGSKA (reference sequence). CDR3 nucleotide sequence: TGCAGTGCTAGACTAATTGGGGGCGGAGAGACCCAGTACTTC. Translation gives CSARLIGGGETQYF.

The chain couples TRBV27 to TRBJ1-3; D possibly corresponds to TRBD1 (6 bases). V lost 9 bases and J lost 3, with 12 bases in between. Germline V gives CDR1 MNHEY, CDR2 SMNVEV (reference sequence). CDR3 length: 13 amino acids. The CDR3 coding sequence is TGTGCCAGGGGGGGGGCATTTGGAAACACCATATATTTT. Protein product: CARGGAFGNTIYF.

This chain connects TRBV19 to TRBJ2-7; weak D call: TRBD2 (6 bases). This CDR3 is 17 amino acids long. V was clipped by 6 bases and J by 3 bases, with 24 bases between them. CDR1 is LNHDA and CDR2 is SQIVND in the germline V gene (reference sequence). DNA of the CDR3: TGTGCCAGTAGCTTTAGCGGACGATCATCCTTATTCTACGAGCAGTACTTC. Translating gives CASSFSGRSSLFYEQYF.

This clonotype was seen just once. The rearrangement uses TRBV7-8 and TRBJ1-5, with D tentatively TRBD1 (6 bases). There are 13 residues in the CDR3. Germline lookup yields CDR1 SGHVS and CDR2 FQNEAQ. Trimming removed 5 bases at V and 5 bases at J, with 10 bases between. CDR3 nucleotide sequence: TGTGCCAGCAGCGAGGACAGCTATCAGCCCCAGCATTTT. Protein sequence: CASSEDSYQPQHF.

This clonotype is termed large. V is TRBV7-2 and J is TRBJ2-5, with 11 bases fitting TRBD1. V shed 3 bases, J shed 4 bases, and the junction held 4 bases outside the gene matches. The length of the CDR3 is 15 residues. Germline lookup yields CDR1 SGHTA and CDR2 FQGNSA. CDR3 DNA sequence: TGTGCCAGCAGCTTCCGGACAGGGGGCTTAGAGACCCAGTACTTC. The encoded protein is CASSFRTGGLETQYF.

This chain joins TRBV20-1 and TRBJ1-4, with D possibly being TRBD1 (6 bases). CDR3 length: 15 amino acids. Germline-derived CDR1 and CDR2 are DFQATT and SNEGSKA (reference sequence). Trimming removed 0 bases at V and 7 bases at J, with 15 bases between. In nucleotides, the CDR3 is TGCAGTGCTAGAGATTCGAGGGGGGCTGGTGAAAAACTGTTTTTT. Its translation is CSARDSRGAGEKLFF.

The chain is built from TRBV19 and TRBJ1-2; D perhaps matches TRBD1 (6 bases). In germline, CDR1 is LNHDA, CDR2 SQIVND (reference sequence). V lost 7 bases to trimming and J lost 4 bases, with 19 bases between them. CDR3 length: 15 residues. The CDR3 bases are TGTGCCAGTAAAGTTGTAGGGGGGGCGAGCTATGGCTACACCTTC. It encodes CASKVVGGASYGYTF.

This chain joins TRBV19 and TRBJ1-2; no reliable D call. This CDR3 has 13 amino acids. CDR1 and CDR2 from the germline V gene are LNHDA and SQIVND (reference sequence). V lost 4 bases to trimming and J lost 4 bases, with 10 bases between them. The CDR3 here is CASSNQGSYGYTF. Here the CDR3 DNA reads TGTGCCAGTAGTAATCAAGGCAGCTATGGCTACACCTTC.

V gene TRBV29-1 combines with J gene TRBJ1-5, with TRBD1 as a possible D gene (5 bases). Germline values: CDR1 SQVTM, CDR2 ANQGSEA. Trimming shortened V by 5 bases and J by 6 bases, and 14 bases separated the two germline ends. The CDR3 spans 13 residues. The CDR3 sequence is CSVQGEQGQPQHF. The CDR3, as DNA: TGCAGCGTTCAAGGAGAGCAGGGTCAGCCCCAGCATTTT.

This chain uses TRBV15 with TRBJ2-7; no definite D call. The CDR3 loop spans 16 amino acids. V lost 3 bases and J lost 1, with 16 bases in between. The germline V gene encodes CDR1 LNHNV and CDR2 YYDKDF (reference sequence). The CDR3 spells CATSSVTVSGSYEQYF. The DNA of the CDR3 is TGTGCCACCAGCAGTGTGACGGTTAGTGGGTCCTACGAGCAGTACTTC.

The V gene is TRBV20-1, the J gene TRBJ2-3, with D perhaps TRBD2 (6 bases). This CDR3 comprises 15 residues. Trimming stripped 0 bases from V and 1 base from J, with 11 bases between. The germline V gene encodes CDR1 DFQATT and CDR2 SNEGSKA (reference sequence). CDR3 amino acids: CSARDWRERTDTQYF. The CDR3 region has the DNA TGCAGTGCTAGAGATTGGAGGGAACGCACAGATACGCAGTATTTT.